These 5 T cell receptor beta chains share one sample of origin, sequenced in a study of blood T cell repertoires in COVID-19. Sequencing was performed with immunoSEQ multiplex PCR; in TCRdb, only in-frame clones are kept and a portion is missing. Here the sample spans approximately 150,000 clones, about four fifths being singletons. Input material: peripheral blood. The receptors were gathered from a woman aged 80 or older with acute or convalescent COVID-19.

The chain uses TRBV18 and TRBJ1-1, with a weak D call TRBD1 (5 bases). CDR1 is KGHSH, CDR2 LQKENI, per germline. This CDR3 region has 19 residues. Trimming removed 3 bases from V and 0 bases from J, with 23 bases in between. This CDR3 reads CASSPPPGTRRVMNTEAFF. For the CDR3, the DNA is TGTGCCAGCTCACCCCCACCCGGGACCAGGAGGGTCATGAACACTGAAGCTTTCTTT. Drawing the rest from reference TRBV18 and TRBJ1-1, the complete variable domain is NAGVMQNPRHLVRRRGQEARLRCSPMKGHSHVYWYRQLPEEGLKFMVYLQKENIIDESGMPKERFSAEFPKEGPSILRIQQVVRGDSAAYFCASSPPPGTRRVMNTEAFFGQGTRLTVV.

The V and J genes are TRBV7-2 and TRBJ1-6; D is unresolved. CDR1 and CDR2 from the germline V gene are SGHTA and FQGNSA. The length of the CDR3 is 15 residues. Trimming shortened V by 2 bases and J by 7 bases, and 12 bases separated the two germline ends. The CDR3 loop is CASSLYVAENSPLHF. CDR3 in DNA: TGTGCCAGCAGCTTATACGTTGCGGAAAATTCACCCCTCCACTTT.

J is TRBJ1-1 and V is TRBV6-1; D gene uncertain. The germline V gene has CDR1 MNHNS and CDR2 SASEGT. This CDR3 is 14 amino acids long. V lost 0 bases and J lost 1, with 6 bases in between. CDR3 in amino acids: CASSEAWRNTEAFF. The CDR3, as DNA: TGTGCCAGCAGTGAAGCGTGGAGGAACACTGAAGCTTTCTTT.

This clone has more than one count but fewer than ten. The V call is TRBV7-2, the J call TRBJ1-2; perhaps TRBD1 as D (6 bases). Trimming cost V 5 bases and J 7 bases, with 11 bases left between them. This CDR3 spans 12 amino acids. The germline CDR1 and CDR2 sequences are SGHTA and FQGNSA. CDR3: CASSPQGLGYTF. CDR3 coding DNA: TGTGCCAGCAGCCCACAGGGTCTTGGCTACACCTTC.

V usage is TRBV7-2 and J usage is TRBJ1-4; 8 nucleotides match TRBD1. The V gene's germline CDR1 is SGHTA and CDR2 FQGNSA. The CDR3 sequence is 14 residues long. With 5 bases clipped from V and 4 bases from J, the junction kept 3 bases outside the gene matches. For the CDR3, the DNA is TGTGCCAGCAGCCCGGGACAGGATAATGAAAAACTGTTTTTT. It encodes CASSPGQDNEKLFF.